This entry lists 8 T cell receptor beta chains sequenced from one sample in a study of blood T cell repertoires in COVID-19. Profiled with immunoSEQ multiplex PCR; TCRdb holds only in-frame clones, not every one. The sample shows 110,000 to 150,000 clones, 80% to 90% of them seen only once. Sample: peripheral blood. The source of these receptors is a woman in her fifties or sixties with acute or convalescent COVID-19.

V is TRBV11-2 and J is TRBJ1-5, with unresolved D. This CDR3 region has 13 residues. Per the germline V gene, CDR1 is SGHAT and CDR2 is FQNNGV. Trimming stripped 5 bases from V and 3 bases from J, with 8 bases between. CDR3 region: CASSHGLNQPQHF. DNA of the CDR3: TGTGCCAGCAGCCACGGACTCAATCAGCCCCAGCATTTT.

V and J are TRBV19 and TRBJ2-7; the D gene is possibly TRBD2 (7 bases). Trimming took off 2 bases at V and 5 bases at J, with 10 bases between the two ends. This CDR3 region has 13 residues. The germline gives CDR1 LNHDA, CDR2 SQIVND (reference sequence). The CDR3 is CASSIQGRDEQYF. The CDR3 region has the DNA TGTGCCAGTAGTATACAGGGGAGGGACGAGCAGTACTTC.

This chain links TRBV14 with TRBJ2-1; D unclear. The length of the CDR3 is 17 residues. Trimming cost V 1 base and J 0 bases, with 13 bases left between them. The germline CDR1 and CDR2 sequences are SGHDN and FVKESK. CDR3 protein: CASSQGVASFSYNEQFF. The CDR3 bases are TGTGCCAGCAGCCAAGGAGTCGCAAGCTTCTCCTACAATGAGCAGTTCTTC.

This clone has just a few counts. The chain combines TRBV6-4 with TRBJ1-5; D is undetermined. This CDR3 spans 14 amino acids. From germline, CDR1 is MRHNA and CDR2 SNTAGT. V lost 5 bases and J 0 bases, leaving 8 bases between the germline ends. The CDR3 loop is CASSFSPSNQPQHF. DNA for the CDR3: TGTGCCAGCAGTTTCTCCCCTAGCAATCAGCCCCAGCATTTT.

The V gene is TRBV19, the J gene TRBJ1-5, with D hard to call. The CDR3 length is 14 residues. Germline V gives CDR1 LNHDA, CDR2 SQIVND (reference sequence). V was trimmed by 1 base and J by 7 bases, leaving 11 bases between them. CDR3 protein: CASSIGRRVQPQHF. CDR3 sequence (DNA): TGTGCCAGTAGTATAGGTAGGAGGGTCCAGCCCCAGCATTTT.

The rearrangement links TRBV10-3 to TRBJ2-3; a possible D gene is TRBD2 (5 bases). The CDR3 has 12 amino acids. CDR1 and CDR2 (germline): ENHRY, SYGVKD. V lost 6 bases and J lost 5, with 9 bases in between. The CDR3 reads CAISPGLDTQYF. CDR3 DNA sequence: TGTGCCATCAGCCCGGGGTTAGATACGCAGTATTTT.

V usage is TRBV4-2 and J usage is TRBJ1-5, with D tentatively TRBD1 (5 bases). V gave up 2 bases and J gave up 9 bases, with 17 bases separating them. The CDR3 totals 15 residues. From germline, CDR1 is LGHNA and CDR2 YNFKEQ. The CDR3 here is CASSQLVGDFGPQHF. DNA of the CDR3: TGTGCCAGCAGCCAATTGGTCGGGGACTTCGGGCCCCAGCATTTT.

The chain links TRBV18 to TRBJ2-1; a possible D gene is TRBD2 (6 bases). The V gene lost 5 bases and the J gene lost 2 bases, with 13 bases spanning the gap. The CDR3 totals 15 residues. Germline lookup yields CDR1 KGHSH and CDR2 LQKENI. CDR3 sequence reads: CASSSSELTYNEQFF. CDR3 nucleotide sequence: TGTGCCAGCTCATCTAGCGAGCTAACCTACAATGAGCAGTTCTTC.